This T cell receptor beta chain was observed in a study of a mutant IDH1 vaccine in newly diagnosed glioma. As for this clone: What it recognizes is unknown.

Stated time point: week 47, end of study. Vaccination comprised doses that each held 300 ug of mutant IDH1 20-mer peptide, plus topical imiquimod. Patients, over weeks 1, 3, 5, 7, 11, 15, 19 and 23, received a total of eight vaccinations. Germline V gene sequence: CDR1 SGHTA, CDR2 FQGTGA. The CDR3 has 19 amino acids. Between the trimmed V and J ends, which lost 8 bases and 1 base, there was a span of 26 bases. Using immunoSEQ multiplex PCR, the repertoire was profiled, and TCRdb retains in-frame clones only, with some absent. The sample lists around 26,000 clones; 82% were seen once. The clonotype was recovered from a man aged 35-49 years with glioma. Some clones in this sample may be carry-over from other donors' samples. Here the sequenced sample was PBMCs, taken from a glioma patient whose treatment included an IDH1 peptide vaccine. The chain joins TRBV7-3 to TRBJ2-2; D may be TRBD1 or TRBD2 (5 bases each). The CDR3 sequence is CASADRRSPGTENTGELFF. The CDR3 nucleotides read TGTGCCAGCGCAGATCGACGGAGTCCGGGGACGGAGAACACCGGGGAGCTGTTTTTT. The full variable domain, with the rest looked up from reference TRBV7-3 and TRBJ2-2, is GAGVSQTPSNKVTEKGKYVELRCDPISGHTALYWYRQSLGQGPEFLIYFQGTGAADDSGLPNDRFFAVRPEGSVSTLKIQRTERGDSAVYLCASADRRSPGTENTGELFFGEGSRLTVL.